Sequencing of this TCR beta chain was carried out in a study of T-cell reconstitution after alpha-beta-depleted transplantation in children. Study-wide points: T cells produced anew were the main source of T-cell counts and diversity one year after transplant. Reportedly, alpha-beta T cells present about two months post-transplant originated from several hundred expanded clones of graft origin. There were some patients whose high TCRbeta diversity at day 60 came from surviving recipient T cells and thymic progenitors.

V shed 10 bases and J 7 bases; nucleotides not matched to a gene: 6. The germline V gene has CDR1 MDHEN and CDR2 SYDVKM. CDR3 length: 12 residues. About this clonotype itself: What it binds is unknown.

A library of TCRbeta sequences, prepared with unique molecular identifiers, was generated. TCRdb re-derived calls from the PCR reads in MiXCR, one entry per CDR3 protein. Of about 470,000 distinct CDR3 sequences detected, 43% appear once; the ten largest clones hold 27%. Sample: PBMCs, taken before TCRalphabeta/CD19-depleted stem cell transplant. This sequence originates from a girl aged 2-15 years with aplastic anemia, due to receive a stem cell transplant. The rearrangement uses TRBV28 and TRBJ2-2; 7 bases are shared with TRBD1. CDR3 DNA sequence: TGTGCCATCAAACAGGGGAGCGGGGAGCTGTTTTTT. It encodes CAIKQGSGELFF. The whole variable domain, filled in from reference TRBV28 and TRBJ2-2, reads DVKVTQSSRYLVKRTGEKVFLECVQDMDHENMFWYRQDPGLGLRLIYFSYDVKMKEKGDIPEGYSVSREKKERFSLILESASTNQTSMYLCAIKQGSGELFFGEGSRLTVL.